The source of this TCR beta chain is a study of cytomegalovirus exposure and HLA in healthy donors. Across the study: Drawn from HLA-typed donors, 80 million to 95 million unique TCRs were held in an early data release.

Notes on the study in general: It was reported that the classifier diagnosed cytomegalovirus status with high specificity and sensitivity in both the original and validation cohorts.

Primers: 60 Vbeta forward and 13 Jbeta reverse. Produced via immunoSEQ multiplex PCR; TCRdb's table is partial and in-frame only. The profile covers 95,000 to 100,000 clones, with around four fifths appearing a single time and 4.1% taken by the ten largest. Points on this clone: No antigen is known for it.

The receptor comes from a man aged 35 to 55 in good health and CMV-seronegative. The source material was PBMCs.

The chain's CDR3 is CASSLGGTGELFF. In nucleotides, the CDR3 is TGTGCCAGCAGTTTAGGGGGAACCGGGGAGCTGTTTTTT. The chain employs TRBV6-5 and TRBJ2-2; the D gene is possibly TRBD1 (6 bases). Trimming shortened V by 4 bases and J by 5 bases, and 8 bases separated the two germline ends. CDR3 length equals 13 residues. In germline, CDR1 is MNHEY, CDR2 SVGAGI.